This T cell receptor beta chain was identified in a study of blood T cell repertoires in COVID-19. Method: immunoSEQ multiplex PCR; TCRdb's copy keeps in-frame clones and lacks some. The data show about 170,000 clones, about 85% seen once. CDR1 and CDR2 from the germline V gene are ENHRY and SYGVKD. Trimming pared 3 bases from V and 5 bases from J, leaving 19 bases between. This CDR3 contains 16 residues. The sequenced sample was peripheral blood. J is TRBJ2-5 and V is TRBV10-3; tentative D call: TRBD2 (5 bases). This clonotype originated in a man in his fifties or sixties who had recovered from COVID-19. CDR3 amino acids: CAISDHLGVGIETQYF. The CDR3 coding sequence is TGTGCCATCAGTGATCATCTGGGAGTTGGGATCGAGACCCAGTACTTC.